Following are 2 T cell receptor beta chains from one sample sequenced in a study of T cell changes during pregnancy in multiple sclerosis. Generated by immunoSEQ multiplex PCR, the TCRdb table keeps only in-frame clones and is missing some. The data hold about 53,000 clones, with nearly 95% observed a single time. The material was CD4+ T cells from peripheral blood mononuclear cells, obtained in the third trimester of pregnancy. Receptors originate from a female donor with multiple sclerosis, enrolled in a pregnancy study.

The CDR3 is CASSLAASGGEQFF. The CDR3 DNA sequence: TGCGCCAGCAGCTTGGCCGCGAGCGGGGGTGAGCAGTTCTTC. The chain is built from TRBV5-1 and TRBJ2-1, with TRBD2 matching 8 bases. Germline V gives CDR1 SGHRS, CDR2 YFSETQ. CDR3 size: 14 residues. V was pared by 0 bases and J by 9 bases, with 5 bases of the junction left unmatched. Combining the CDR3 with reference TRBV5-1 and TRBJ2-1 gives the whole variable domain KAGVTQTPRYLIKTRGQQVTLSCSPISGHRSVSWYQQTPGQGLQFLFEYFSETQRNKGNFPGRFSGRQFSNSRSEMNVSTLELGDSALYLCASSLAASGGEQFFGPGTRLTVL.

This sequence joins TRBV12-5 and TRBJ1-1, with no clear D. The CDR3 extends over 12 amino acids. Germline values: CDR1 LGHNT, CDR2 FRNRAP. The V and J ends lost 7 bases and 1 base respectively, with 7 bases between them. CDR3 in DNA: TGTGCTAGTGTGAGCCCGAACACTGAAGCTTTCTTT. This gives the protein CASVSPNTEAFF.